This T cell receptor beta chain was sequenced in a study of vaccination effects on CD4 cells after COVID-19. The study, taken as a whole, reports: The study found marked clonal contraction of infection- and vaccine-induced clones late after vaccination. The authors studied few convalescent patients and collected no early post-infection timepoints.

Trimming stripped 6 bases from V and 3 bases from J, with 15 bases between. The CDR3 has 15 amino acids. Per the germline V gene, CDR1 is MGHRA and CDR2 is YSYEKL. Measured with immunoSEQ multiplex PCR; TCRdb has only the in-frame clones, and not every one. The data show fewer than 40,000 clones, approximately 84% seen once. This clone was counted only a few times. What it binds is unknown. Pools of viral peptides were used by the ViraFEST assay to expand antigen-specific CD4+ T cells ahead of sequencing. Following 10 days of culture, CD4+ T cells were isolated. The cohort was immunized with two doses of either the BNT162b2 or mRNA-1273 vaccine. Vaccinated participants had no history of SARS-CoV-2 infection and tested negative for nucleocapsid antibodies. IL-2 medium supplanted half the medium on days 3 and 7.

The J gene is TRBJ1-3, the V gene TRBV4-1, with D unresolved. The source was CD4+ T cells from PBMCs cultured with HCoV-NL63 spike peptides, collected after COVID-19 vaccination. This clonotype was sampled from a human donor who received a COVID-19 vaccine. Some clones in this sample may be carry-over from other donors' samples. CDR3: CASRDGPSGGNTIYF. CDR3 DNA: TGCGCCAGCAGGGACGGGCCTTCGGGTGGAAACACCATATATTTT.